Given below is one T cell receptor (beta chain) in context. The CDR3 sequence is 13 residues long. Trimming removed 7 bases at V and 3 bases at J, with 9 bases between. Per germline, CDR1 KGHSH and CDR2 LQKENI. The data derive from a study of blood T cell repertoires in COVID-19. Study-level information: Sites across the United States, Italy and Spain contributed samples from acute and convalescent COVID-19. Sample material is recorded as cDNA or gDNA derived from T cells, B-cell-depleted T cells, or PBMCs.

Clones were read by immunoSEQ multiplex PCR, and TCRdb kept only the in-frame ones, dropping some. The sample holds 120,000 or so clones; approximately 88% are singletons and the top ten take about 12%. The clonotype was recovered from a woman aged 30 to 39 who had recovered from COVID-19. Sequences were obtained from peripheral blood. J is TRBJ1-4 and V is TRBV18; D might be TRBD1 (6 bases). The CDR3 reads CASFRGSNEKLFF. CDR3 coding DNA: TGTGCCAGCTTCAGGGGTTCTAATGAAAAACTGTTTTTT.